The rows below give T cell receptor beta chains drawn from one sample of a study of control samples from healthy donors and cancer patients. Assay: immunoSEQ multiplex PCR; the TCRdb copy retains only in-frame clones and omits some. The sample shows approximately 100,000 clones, over 75% of them seen only once. The specimen was blood. The receptors derive from a woman aged 35 to 49 in good health. CDR3s include the opening cysteine and the closing phenylalanine or tryptophan. A D gene is named only where the DNA matches it firmly. Clone size, where shown, is once, few, many, or a class for clones that have expanded.

V: TRBV19
J: TRBJ2-3
D: -
size: medium-sized
DNA: TGTGCCAGTACGCCGGGCCCCCGGGCAGATACGCAGTATTTT
CDR3: CASTPGPRADTQYF

V: TRBV19
J: TRBJ1-2
D: -
size: few
DNA: TGTGCCAGTAGTATAGATCTCGGCAGCCCGTATGGCTACACCTTC
CDR3: CASSIDLGSPYGYTF

V: TRBV7-2
J: TRBJ2-3
D: TRBD2
size: -
DNA: TGTGCCAGCAGGGGAGGAATAGCGGGGGGAGGCACAGATACGCAGTATTTT
CDR3: CASRGGIAGGGTDTQYF

V: TRBV5-8
J: TRBJ2-1
D: TRBD2
size: -
DNA: TGTGCCAGCAGCCGACTAGCGGGGCTAAACAATGAGCAGTTCTTC
CDR3: CASSRLAGLNNEQFF

V: TRBV13
J: TRBJ2-3
D: TRBD1
size: -
DNA: TGTGCCAGCAGCTTGGGGACAGGGGTAGATACGCAGTATTTT
CDR3: CASSLGTGVDTQYF

V: TRBV5-1
J: TRBJ1-6
D: TRBD1
size: -
DNA: TGCGCCAGCAGCGATTTGACAGGGTTCGATAATTCACCCCTCCACTTT
CDR3: CASSDLTGFDNSPLHF

V: TRBV6-1
J: TRBJ1-6
D: TRBD1
size: few
DNA: TGTGCCAGCAGTGACGATATGATAACGGGACAGGGAATTTCACCCCTCCACTTT
CDR3: CASSDDMITGQGISPLHF

V: TRBV11-1
J: TRBJ1-4
D: -
size: -
DNA: TGTGCCAGCAGCTTAAGGTCCAATTGGAAACTGTTTTTT
CDR3: CASSLRSNWKLFF

V: TRBV11-3
J: TRBJ2-2
D: -
size: few
DNA: TGTGCCAGCAGCTTAGGACGGACAGCCTCGAACACCGGGGAGCTGTTTTTT
CDR3: CASSLGRTASNTGELFF

V: TRBV7-3
J: TRBJ2-7
D: -
size: -
DNA: TGTGCCAGCAGCGTACAACCGGGACTCATTTACGAGCAGTACTTC
CDR3: CASSVQPGLIYEQYF

V: TRBV19
J: TRBJ1-5
D: -
size: -
DNA: TGTGCCAGTAGTATAGGAGAACAGGTGCTAAATCAGCCCCAGCATTTT
CDR3: CASSIGEQVLNQPQHF

V: TRBV12-3/TRBV12-4
J: TRBJ2-3
D: -
size: -
DNA: TGTGCCAGCAGTTTTAGCACAGATACGCAGTATTTT
CDR3: CASSFSTDTQYF

V: TRBV24-1
J: TRBJ1-5
D: -
size: -
DNA: TGTGCCACCAGTGACAGGGGAGGGTCTCAGCCCCAGCATTTT
CDR3: CATSDRGGSQPQHF

V: TRBV3-1/TRBV3-2
J: TRBJ2-3
D: -
size: -
DNA: TGTGCCAGCAGCCAAGGGCTTCGAGCCCAATGGGATACGCAGTATTTT
CDR3: CASSQGLRAQWDTQYF

V: TRBV2
J: TRBJ2-6
D: -
size: -
DNA: TGTGCCAGCAGTGTCGGCGTAAGCTCTGGGGCCAACGTCCTGACTTTC
CDR3: CASSVGVSSGANVLTF

V: TRBV25-1
J: TRBJ2-1
D: TRBD2
size: -
DNA: TGTGCCAGCAGTGACCCGGCTAGCGGGGTAGGCGATGAGCAGTTCTTC
CDR3: CASSDPASGVGDEQFF

V: TRBV7-9
J: TRBJ1-3
D: TRBD1
size: -
DNA: TGTGCCAGCAGCTTCGGACAGGGAATCTCTGGAAACACCATATATTTT
CDR3: CASSFGQGISGNTIYF

V: TRBV5-6
J: TRBJ1-1
D: -
size: -
DNA: TGTGCCAGCAGCTTGGCTCTAGGGGAGTGGGACACTGAAGCTTTCTTT
CDR3: CASSLALGEWDTEAFF

V: TRBV4-3
J: TRBJ2-6
D: -
size: -
DNA: TGCGCCAGCAGCCAAGATCTTCTGGGGGTCGCTGGGGCCAACGTCCTGACTTTC
CDR3: CASSQDLLGVAGANVLTF

V: TRBV18
J: TRBJ1-1
D: -
size: -
DNA: TGTGCCAGCTCACTACAGACAGGGAACACTGAAGCTTTCTTT
CDR3: CASSLQTGNTEAFF

V: TRBV9
J: TRBJ2-7
D: -
size: -
DNA: TGTGCCAGCAGCTCCCGAGGGGGTGAGGGCGAGCAGTACTTC
CDR3: CASSSRGGEGEQYF